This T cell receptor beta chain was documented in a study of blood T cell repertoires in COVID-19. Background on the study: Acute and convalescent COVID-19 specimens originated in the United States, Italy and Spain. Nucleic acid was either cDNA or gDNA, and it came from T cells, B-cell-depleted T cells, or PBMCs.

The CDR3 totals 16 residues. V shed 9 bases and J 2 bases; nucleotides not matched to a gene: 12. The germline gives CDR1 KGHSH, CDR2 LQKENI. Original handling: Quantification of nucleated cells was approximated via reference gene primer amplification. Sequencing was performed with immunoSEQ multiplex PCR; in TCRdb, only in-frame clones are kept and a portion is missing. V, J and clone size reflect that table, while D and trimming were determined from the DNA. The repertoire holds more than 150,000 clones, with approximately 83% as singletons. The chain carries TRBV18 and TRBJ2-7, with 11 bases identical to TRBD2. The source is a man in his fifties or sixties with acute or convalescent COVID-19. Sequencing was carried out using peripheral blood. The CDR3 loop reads CASQITRLAGTYEQYF. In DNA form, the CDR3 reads TGTGCCAGTCAAATCACGCGACTAGCGGGAACCTACGAGCAGTACTTC.